The 18 T cell receptor beta chains below were found in one sample sequenced in a study of OX40 agonist ivuxolimab in advanced cancers. Some clones are missing from TCRdb's copy, which holds only in-frame ones; the method was immunoSEQ multiplex PCR. Here the sample spans some 77,000 clones, around nine tenths being singletons. The sequencing used CD4+ or CD8+ T cells sorted from blood, collected in a trial of the OX40 agonist ivuxolimab. These receptors were taken from an adult with an advanced solid tumor such as melanoma, head and neck, liver or kidney cancer.

The rearrangement links TRBV6-4 to TRBJ2-7; D assignment may be TRBD1 or TRBD2 (6 bases each). The CDR3 runs 15 residues. The germline V gene encodes CDR1 MRHNA and CDR2 SNTAGT. Trimming left V 6 bases short and J 3 bases short, with 18 bases between. In nucleotides, the CDR3 is TGTGCCAGCAGCTTAGAGGGGGGCGTTAACTACGAGCAGTACTTC. As protein: CASSLEGGVNYEQYF.

The chain is built from TRBV7-8 and TRBJ1-6; unclear D gene. V was cut by 2 bases and J by 5 bases, with 10 bases left in between. Germline lookup yields CDR1 SGHVS and CDR2 FQNEAQ. This CDR3 is 15 amino acids long. CDR3 sequence reads: CASSLIRQDNSPLHF. The CDR3 nucleotides are TGTGCCAGCAGCTTAATCAGGCAGGATAATTCACCCCTCCACTTT.

The V and J genes are TRBV7-9 and TRBJ2-5, with 9 bases identical to TRBD1. Trimming removed 11 bases from V and 1 base from J; junction bases left unmatched: 8. The CDR3 extends over 14 amino acids. Germline CDR1 SEHNR, CDR2 FQNEAQ (reference sequence). Here the CDR3 DNA reads TGTGCCGGGAGGGGACAGGGAGGCCAAGAGACCCAGTACTTC. Its protein is CAGRGQGGQETQYF.

The chain's CDR3 is CASSSRQGSNQPQHF. The CDR3 DNA follows: TGTGCCAGCAGCTCCCGACAGGGCAGCAATCAGCCCCAGCATTTT. The chain carries TRBV7-2 and TRBJ1-5; the match to TRBD1 covers 7 bases. V was clipped by 4 bases and J by 1 base; unmatched bases: 4. In germline, CDR1 is SGHTA, CDR2 FQGNSA. The CDR3 loop spans 15 amino acids.

This chain links TRBV7-9 with TRBJ2-1, with a possible D match to TRBD2 (6 bases). Trimming pared 5 bases from V and 2 bases from J, leaving 13 bases between. The CDR3 sequence is 15 residues long. Germline V gene data show CDR1 as SEHNR and CDR2 as FQNEAQ (reference sequence). The CDR3 spells CASSPRGDTYNEQFF. Written as DNA, the CDR3 is TGTGCCAGCAGCCCCCGCGGGGATACCTACAATGAGCAGTTCTTC.

This CDR3 reads CASSLGTLSGNTIYF. CDR3 sequence (DNA): TGTGCCAGCAGCTTAGGGACACTCTCTGGAAACACCATATATTTT. The V gene is TRBV7-9, the J gene TRBJ1-3; perhaps TRBD1 as D (5 bases). Trimming took off 1 base at V and 0 bases at J, with 7 bases between the two ends. This CDR3 is 15 amino acids long. Germline CDR1 SEHNR, CDR2 FQNEAQ (reference sequence).

The chain recombines TRBV5-6 with TRBJ1-3; D may be TRBD1 (6 bases). The germline CDR1 and CDR2 sequences are SGHDT and YYEEEE. The CDR3 is 15 residues long. Between the trimmed V and J ends, which lost 4 bases and 3 bases, there was a span of 14 bases. The CDR3 sequence is CASSIPSTGGNTIYF. CDR3 sequence (DNA): TGTGCCAGCAGCATTCCATCGACAGGTGGAAACACCATATATTTT. The variable domain in full, completed from reference TRBV5-6 and TRBJ1-3, reads DAGVTQSPTHLIKTRGQQVTLRCSPKSGHDTVSWYQQALGQGPQFIFQYYEEEERQRGNFPDRFSGHQFPNYSSELNVNALLLGDSALYLCASSIPSTGGNTIYFGEGSWLTVV.

This chain uses TRBV18 with TRBJ2-7; TRBD2 aligns across 7 bases. Germline loops: CDR1 KGHSH, CDR2 LQKENI. V lost 3 bases and J lost 5; bases outside the gene matches: 10. There are 15 residues in the CDR3. The CDR3 bases are TGTGCCAGCTCACCCTTCGGCGGGAGCGACGACGAGCAGTACTTC. Its protein is CASSPFGGSDDEQYF.

This clone was detected only a few times. The rearrangement joins TRBV7-3 to TRBJ1-2; the match to TRBD1 covers 7 bases. The CDR3 extends over 13 amino acids. Germline CDR1 is SGHTA and CDR2 is FQGTGA. The J segment lost 8 bases and the V segment lost 5 bases, leaving 8 bases of the junction unmatched. CDR3 nucleotides: TGTGCCAGCAGCCTACCAACAGGGGAAGGCTACACCTTC. Amino acids: CASSLPTGEGYTF.

This clone was found once. The V call is TRBV18, the J call TRBJ2-5; 7 positions agree with TRBD1. The J call may be wrong; the DNA end is better matched by TRBJ2-7. Germline V gene sequence: CDR1 KGHSH, CDR2 LQKENI. The CDR3 contains 14 residues. The CDR3 is CASSLRDRTYEQYF. CDR3 bases: TGTGCCAGCTCATTACGGGACAGAACCTACGAGCAGTACTTC.

This clone was picked up a small number of times. The genes are TRBV29-1 and TRBJ2-2; possibly TRBD1 for D (8 bases). Germline CDR1 and CDR2: SQVTM and ANQGSEA. V was clipped by 5 bases and J by 5 bases, with 15 bases between them. The CDR3 consists of 14 residues. Here the CDR3 DNA reads TGCAGCGTTTCGAAACAGGGGGGGACCGGGGAGCTGTTTTTT. Translating gives CSVSKQGGTGELFF.

The rearrangement uses TRBV28 and TRBJ2-3; D unresolved. The CDR3 covers 15 residues. Trimming took off 6 bases at V and 6 bases at J, with 19 bases between the two ends. Germline CDR1 MDHEN, CDR2 SYDVKM. CDR3 in DNA: TGTGCCAGCAGCCCCGGTGGACGAGTCTTCGATACGCAGTATTTT. It encodes CASSPGGRVFDTQYF.

This clone occurred a few times. J is TRBJ1-2 and V is TRBV6-1, with 8 nucleotides matching TRBD1. The ends lost 8 bases at V and 5 bases at J; junction bases unmatched: 7. This CDR3 is 13 amino acids long. Germline loops: CDR1 MNHNS, CDR2 SASEGT. The CDR3, as DNA: TGTGCCAGCTCACGGGACAGGTTATATGGCTACACCTTC. It yields the protein CASSRDRLYGYTF.

The chain uses TRBV2 and TRBJ2-1; D is uncertain. Germline V CDR1 and CDR2: SNHLY, FYNNEI. The CDR3 sequence is 14 residues long. V lost 6 bases, J lost 0 bases, and 9 bases lay in between. The chain's CDR3 is CASSPPYSYNEQFF. The CDR3 DNA is TGTGCCAGCAGCCCACCTTACTCCTACAATGAGCAGTTCTTC.

This sequence joins TRBV30 and TRBJ1-1; 10 positions agree with TRBD1. The germline V gene encodes CDR1 GTSNPN and CDR2 SVGIG (reference sequence). This CDR3 is 16 amino acids long. V was clipped by 0 bases and J by 3 bases; unmatched bases: 7. The CDR3, as DNA: TGTGCCTGGAGTGTAGGGGGGACAGGGGCGGACACTGAAGCTTTCTTT. Translating it yields CAWSVGGTGADTEAFF.

This clone was detected once. The J gene is TRBJ2-5, the V gene TRBV18; D may be TRBD1 or TRBD2 (5 bases each). Deletions cut 0 bases from V and 2 bases from J, with 10 bases between. The CDR3 runs 15 residues. The germline gives CDR1 KGHSH, CDR2 LQKENI. CDR3 residues: CASSPPGREQETQYF. The CDR3 region has the DNA TGTGCCAGCTCACCACCGGGACGAGAACAAGAGACCCAGTACTTC.

The chain employs TRBV10-3 and TRBJ1-2; 7 nucleotides match TRBD1. Germline CDR1 ENHRY, CDR2 SYGVKD. This CDR3 has 15 amino acids. The trim removed 7 bases at V and 7 bases at J, leaving 15 bases unmatched. The chain's CDR3 is CAITDNPTGQGGYTF. For the CDR3, the DNA is TGTGCCATCACCGACAATCCGACAGGGCAAGGTGGCTACACCTTC.

This clone was counted once. This chain joins TRBV18 and TRBJ2-7, with 8 bases aligning to TRBD1. CDR1 is KGHSH, CDR2 LQKENI, per germline. The V gene end was trimmed by 8 bases and the J gene end by 0 bases; junction bases not matched to a gene: 6. The length of the CDR3 is 14 residues. The chain's CDR3 is CASARDRSSYEQYF. In DNA, the CDR3 is TGTGCCAGCGCCCGGGACAGGAGCTCCTACGAGCAGTACTTC.